Listed below are T cell receptor beta chains from one sample, sequenced in a study of cytomegalovirus exposure and HLA in healthy donors. The repertoire was sequenced with immunoSEQ multiplex PCR; TCRdb's copy has only in-frame clones and lacks some. Among 150,000 to 200,000 clones listed, 85% were seen once. Sequencing was done on a sample of PBMCs. These receptors all come from a man in his late teens or twenties in good health and CMV-seropositive. CDR3s leave out the opening cysteine and the closing phenylalanine or tryptophan. A D gene is named only where the DNA matches it firmly. Clone size is not always given. Where it is, it says once, few, many or a class for expanded clones.

>TRBV27|NA|TRBJ2-3|NA
ASSLIGTDTQY
>TRBV28|NA|TRBJ1-2|TRBD1
ASSSRDRADYGYT
>TRBV18|NA|TRBJ1-3|NA
ASSPPSGGNTIY
>TRBV7-2|NA|TRBJ1-6|NA
ASSLSAGRSSYNSPLH
>TRBV11-2|NA|TRBJ1-2|NA
ASSSDVVHGYT
>TRBV6-1|once|TRBJ2-1|NA
ASRSNTRSYNEQF
>TRBV11-2|NA|TRBJ2-7|NA
ASSLDRGSGRLY
>TRBV13|NA|TRBJ2-1|TRBD1
ASSFSTTGTDEQF
>TRBV6-6|NA|TRBJ2-5|NA
ASSAGSGETQY
>TRBV20-1|NA|TRBJ2-2|TRBD2
SAASGGELF
>TRBV11-2|NA|TRBJ2-1|NA
ASSLSVSEQF
>TRBV30|NA|TRBJ2-1|TRBD2
AWSGSGGKYNEQF
>TRBV27|NA|TRBJ1-2|NA
ASSFARGPFGYT
>TRBV2|NA|TRBJ1-1|NA
ASSVIGGGTEAF
>TRBV28|NA|TRBJ2-4|NA
ASSFQHPKRLAKNIQY
>TRBV5-4|NA|TRBJ1-6|NA
ASSRDGSSYNSPLH
>TRBV19|NA|TRBJ1-1|NA
ASSRRDNPLNTEAF
>TRBV27|NA|TRBJ2-1|TRBD1
ASSLGQGFNEQF
>TRBV20-1|once|TRBJ2-7|NA
SARGQYEQY
>TRBV7-2|once|TRBJ1-1|NA
ASSVQGRTEAF
>TRBV2|NA|TRBJ2-5|NA
ASRSNPGETQY
>TRBV6-1|NA|TRBJ2-5|NA
ASSGGGRGIQETQY
>TRBV5-1|NA|TRBJ2-1|TRBD1
ARRRDRVPAEQF
>TRBV28|NA|TRBJ2-3|TRBD2
ASSSPWGTSGRALPDTQY
>TRBV29-1|NA|TRBJ2-1|TRBD2
SVPQRDYNEQF
>TRBV5-4|NA|TRBJ2-3|TRBD2
ASSHGLAENTDTQY
>TRBV27|NA|TRBJ2-1|NA
ASSFVLPSAYNEQF
>TRBV7-2|NA|TRBJ2-1|NA
ASSLVGNNEQF
>TRBV9|NA|TRBJ2-5|NA
ASSRRAREWGQETQY
>TRBV9|NA|TRBJ1-2|NA
ASSVGGRGYT
>TRBV2|NA|TRBJ1-4|TRBD1
ASRDRAGGEKLF
>TRBV27|NA|TRBJ2-5|TRBD1
ASSSAGTEETQY
>TRBV5-4|NA|TRBJ1-2|NA
ASSPDGQYYGYT
>TRBV27|NA|TRBJ1-1|NA
ASSSLPGELNTEAF
>TRBV30|NA|TRBJ1-5|NA
AWTLGAGQPQH
>TRBV7-9|NA|TRBJ2-7|NA
ASSTAQAASYEQY
>TRBV9|NA|TRBJ2-7|TRBD2
ASSETSGSSYEQY
>TRBV28|NA|TRBJ2-3|TRBD2
ASSLAGGTTDTQY
>TRBV9|NA|TRBJ1-1|NA
ASSVDVGGDTEAF
>TRBV5-6|once|TRBJ1-4|NA
ASSLAGATNEKLF